The clone carrying this TCR beta chain was seen a few times. The antigen is unknown. V was clipped by 8 bases and J by 0 bases; unmatched bases: 2. The CDR3 is made up of 13 amino acids. The germline V gene encodes CDR1 SNHLY and CDR2 FYNNEI. This sample was taken from a study of neoadjuvant anti-PD-1 for oral cavity cancer. PBMC libraries mostly used about 490 ng of input genomic DNA, with six replicates per sample. Method: immunoSEQ multiplex PCR; TCRdb's copy keeps in-frame clones and lacks some. Of about 32,000 clones in the sample, just under 80% were seen once. Overall study findings and caveats: Higher pretreatment Treg/Th17 ratios tracked higher pretreatment blood clonality.

Time point of the sample: after neoadjuvant nivolumab, at surgical resection. The input for sequencing was PBMCs, taken after nivolumab (anti-PD-1) treatment. This clonotype was sampled from a person aged 35-79 years with oral cavity squamous cell carcinoma. This chain connects TRBV2 to TRBJ1-1; 8 bases are a match to TRBD1. Written as DNA, the CDR3 is TGTGCCAGCTCGGGACAGGTGAACACTGAAGCTTTCTTT. Its protein is CASSGQVNTEAFF.